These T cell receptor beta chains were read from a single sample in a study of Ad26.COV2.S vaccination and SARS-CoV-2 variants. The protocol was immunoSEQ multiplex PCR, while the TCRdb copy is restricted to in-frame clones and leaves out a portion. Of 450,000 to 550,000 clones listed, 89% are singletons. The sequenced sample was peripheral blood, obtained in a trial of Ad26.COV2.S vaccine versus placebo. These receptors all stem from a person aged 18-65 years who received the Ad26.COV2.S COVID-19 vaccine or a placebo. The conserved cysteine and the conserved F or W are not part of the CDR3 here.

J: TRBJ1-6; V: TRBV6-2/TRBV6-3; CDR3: ASSYVRGRLLFSYNSPLH
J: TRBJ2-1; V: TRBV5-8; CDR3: ASSFGTGVNEQF
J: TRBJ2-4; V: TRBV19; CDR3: ASSIRGRGRLDIQY
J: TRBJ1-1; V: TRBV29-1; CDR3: SVLAGGKAF
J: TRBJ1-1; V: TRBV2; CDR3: ASIRGTEAF
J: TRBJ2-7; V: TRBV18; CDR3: ASSPRQDVGEQY
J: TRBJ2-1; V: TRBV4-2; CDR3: ASSQGPSGGSYNEQF
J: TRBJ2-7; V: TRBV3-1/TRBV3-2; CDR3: ASSHSTWGARSYEQY
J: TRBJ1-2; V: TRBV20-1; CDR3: SPDRAGGYT
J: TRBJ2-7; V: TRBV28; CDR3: ASSSPGQVISYEQY
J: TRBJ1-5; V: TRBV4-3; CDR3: ASSGRVGQPQH
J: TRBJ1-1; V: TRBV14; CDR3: ASSLAGRGRTEAF
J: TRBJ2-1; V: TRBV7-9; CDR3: ASNLESSYNEQF
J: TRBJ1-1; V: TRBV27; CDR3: ASSIRTGNTEAF
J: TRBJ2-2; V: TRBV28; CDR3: ASIPGPLTGELF
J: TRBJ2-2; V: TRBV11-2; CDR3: ASSLIAGAHGELF
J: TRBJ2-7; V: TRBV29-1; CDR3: SAQAPSYEQY
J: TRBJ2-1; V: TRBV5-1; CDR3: ASSRDPGTSGVGEQF
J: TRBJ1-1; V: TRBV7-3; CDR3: ASSLTGTGFSEAF
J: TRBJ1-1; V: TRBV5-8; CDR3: ASSSRTAGRNTEAF
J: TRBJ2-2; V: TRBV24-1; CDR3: ATAAGNPSNTGELF
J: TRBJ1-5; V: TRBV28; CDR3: ASSSLPARGQPQH
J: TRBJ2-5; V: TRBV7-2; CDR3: ASSLVETQY
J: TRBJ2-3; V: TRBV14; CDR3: ASSQFADTQY
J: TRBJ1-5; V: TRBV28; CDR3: ASSSKGARNQPQH
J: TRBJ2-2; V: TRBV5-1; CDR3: ASSLLGGTNTGELF
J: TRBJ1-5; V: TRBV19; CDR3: ASRGENNQPQH
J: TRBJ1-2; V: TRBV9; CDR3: ASTQTPLTRYGYT
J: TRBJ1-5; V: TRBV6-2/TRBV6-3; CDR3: ASSYRSQPQH
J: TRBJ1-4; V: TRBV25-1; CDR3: ASSEPGVNEKLF
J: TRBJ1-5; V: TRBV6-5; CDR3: ASSLGHIGPQH
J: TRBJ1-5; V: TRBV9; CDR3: ASSVEGHPDQPQH
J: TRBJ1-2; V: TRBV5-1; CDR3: ASSLEGQDYGYT
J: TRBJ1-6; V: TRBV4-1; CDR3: ASSQERRSPLH
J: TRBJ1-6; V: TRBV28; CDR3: ASSLGQGNSPLH
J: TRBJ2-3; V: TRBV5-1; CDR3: ASSLTSVEGADTQY
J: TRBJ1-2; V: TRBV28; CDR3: ASSSTSTNYGYT
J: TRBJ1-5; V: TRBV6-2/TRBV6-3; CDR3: ASSPRGQPQH
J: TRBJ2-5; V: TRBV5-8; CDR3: ASSSPNRRSETQY
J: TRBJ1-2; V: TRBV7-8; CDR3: ATKGTQDRRNYGYT
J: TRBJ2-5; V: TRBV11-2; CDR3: ASSLLPAGETQY
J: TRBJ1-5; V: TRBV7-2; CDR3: ASSLVGERGQPQH
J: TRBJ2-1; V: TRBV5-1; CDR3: ASSGGDSYNEQF
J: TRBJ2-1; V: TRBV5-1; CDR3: ASSAGPPREQF